The 22 T cell receptor beta chains below all came from one sample that was sequenced in a study of blood T cell repertoires in COVID-19. The assay was immunoSEQ multiplex PCR, and TCRdb's table has in-frame clones only and misses some. This table holds some 45,000 clones, 70% to 85% found once. Sequenced input: peripheral blood. All receptors come from a woman at least 80 years old with acute or convalescent COVID-19.

V is TRBV30 and J is TRBJ1-1; D is uncertain. Germline V gives CDR1 GTSNPN, CDR2 SVGIG (reference sequence). Trimming pared 2 bases from V and 3 bases from J, leaving 13 bases between. The CDR3 is made up of 14 amino acids. This CDR3 reads CAWSLQTFDTEAFF. The CDR3 region has the DNA TGTGCCTGGAGTCTCCAGACTTTCGACACTGAAGCTTTCTTT.

The J gene is TRBJ1-4, the V gene TRBV2, with TRBD1 identical over 7 bases. CDR1 SNHLY and CDR2 FYNNEI come from the germline V gene. The CDR3 runs to 15 residues. Trimming cost V 6 bases and J 3 bases; bases outside gene matches: 7. The CDR3 spells CASREQGVPNEKLFF. The CDR3, as DNA: TGTGCCAGCAGGGAGCAGGGGGTCCCTAATGAAAAACTGTTTTTT.

The chain is built from TRBV4-1 and TRBJ1-2, with TRBD1 as a possible D gene (5 bases). The V gene's germline CDR1 is MGHRA and CDR2 YSYEKL. The CDR3 covers 14 residues. Trimming stripped 4 bases from V and 2 bases from J, with 11 bases between. Here the CDR3 reads CASSPIGGNYGYTF. As DNA, the CDR3 is TGCGCCAGCAGCCCGATTGGGGGGAACTATGGCTACACCTTC.

The chain joins TRBV6-5 to TRBJ2-7; the D is unclear. Trimming shortened V by 10 bases and J by 2 bases, and 15 bases separated the two germline ends. The CDR3 length is 13 residues. Germline CDR1 is MNHEY and CDR2 is SVGAGI. CDR3 DNA: TGTGCCAACTCGCCAATGTCACCCTACGAGCAGTACTTC. Translated, it gives CANSPMSPYEQYF.

The chain employs TRBV4-2 and TRBJ2-2, with 7 bases fitting TRBD2. The CDR3 runs to 16 residues. Germline CDR1 LGHNA, CDR2 YNFKEQ. Losses at the gene ends were 1 base for V and 4 bases for J; bases not matched to a gene: 6. Here the CDR3 reads CASSQVGGSTTGELFF. The CDR3 DNA is TGTGCCAGCAGCCAAGTCGGCGGGAGTACCACCGGGGAGCTGTTTTTT.

The gene calls are TRBV7-8 and TRBJ2-7, with no clear D. This CDR3 has 11 residues. The V and J ends lost 3 bases and 4 bases respectively, with 4 bases between them. From germline, CDR1 is SGHVS and CDR2 FQNEAQ. CDR3 in DNA: TGTGCCAGCAGCTTCTCTTACGAGCAGTACTTC. This encodes CASSFSYEQYF.

In its sample, this clone was seen once. The V call is TRBV6-5, the J call TRBJ2-7; the D is unclear. The CDR3 consists of 12 residues. V was clipped by 5 bases and J by 5 bases, with 10 bases between them. Germline V CDR1 and CDR2: MNHEY, SVGAGI. CDR3 in DNA: TGTGCCAGCAGTCGACCGGGTAACGAGCAGTACTTC. It translates to CASSRPGNEQYF.

This CDR3 is CATSSRDRGLGTEAFF. DNA of the CDR3: TGTGCCACCTCGTCCCGGGACAGGGGGCTAGGCACTGAAGCTTTCTTT. This chain uses TRBV19 with TRBJ1-1; 12 bases fit TRBD1. CDR3 length: 16 amino acids. The V and J ends lost 10 bases and 4 bases, in that order; junction bases with no gene match: 13. Germline V gene lookup returns CDR1 LNHDA and CDR2 SQIVND (reference sequence).

This sequence joins TRBV7-9 and TRBJ2-7; 10 bases line up with TRBD2. The CDR3 is 14 residues long. Trimming removed 5 bases from V and 2 bases from J; junction bases left unmatched: 3. Germline V gene lookup returns CDR1 SEHNR and CDR2 FQNEAQ (reference sequence). The CDR3 protein is CASSQTSGAYEQYF. In DNA, the CDR3 is TGTGCCAGCAGCCAAACTAGCGGGGCCTACGAGCAGTACTTC.

This clone has more than one count but fewer than ten. V usage is TRBV29-1 and J usage is TRBJ2-2; maybe TRBD2 (6 bases). The CDR3 runs 13 residues. V shed 3 bases and J shed 4 bases, with 9 bases lying between them. From germline, CDR1 is SQVTM and CDR2 ANQGSEA. As DNA, the CDR3 is TGCAGCGTTGATGGGGGAGGCACCGGGGAGCTGTTTTTT. This sequence encodes CSVDGGGTGELFF.

This rearrangement joins TRBV30 to TRBJ2-2; D unresolved. Per the germline V gene, CDR1 is GTSNPN and CDR2 is SVGIG (reference sequence). The germline V and J ends were trimmed by 5 bases and 1 base, with 8 bases remaining between them. CDR3 length equals 13 residues. CDR3 DNA: TGTGCCTGGGTGGCTCAGAACACCGGGGAGCTGTTTTTT. Protein sequence: CAWVAQNTGELFF.

This chain joins TRBV5-1 and TRBJ1-2; tentatively, D is TRBD1 (6 bases). Germline V lookup: CDR1 SGHRS, CDR2 YFSETQ. V lost 5 bases to trimming and J lost 0 bases, with 11 bases between them. The CDR3 extends over 14 amino acids. The CDR3 DNA follows: TGCGCCAGCAGGGGGGACACCGCTAACTATGGCTACACCTTC. Encoded protein: CASRGDTANYGYTF.

V gene TRBV29-1 combines with J gene TRBJ2-5; the match to TRBD2 covers 13 bases. This CDR3 is built from 18 residues. The trim removed 6 bases at V and 4 bases at J, leaving 17 bases unmatched. From germline, CDR1 is SQVTM and CDR2 ANQGSEA. CDR3 coding DNA: TGCAGCGTGAGCGGACTAGCGGGAGAGGCGACATGGGGAGAGACCCAGTACTTC. Encoded protein: CSVSGLAGEATWGETQYF.

The chain has TRBV30 and TRBJ1-6; tentatively, D is TRBD1 (5 bases). The CDR3 runs 13 residues. Trimming stripped 2 bases from V and 5 bases from J, with 7 bases between. CDR1 is GTSNPN and CDR2 is SVGIG in the germline V gene (reference sequence). The CDR3 region is CAWSQGNNSPLHF. Written as DNA, the CDR3 is TGTGCCTGGAGTCAGGGTAATAATTCACCCCTCCACTTT. Together with reference TRBV30 and TRBJ1-6, the CDR3 gives the full variable domain: SQTIHQWPATLVQPVGSPLSLECTVEGTSNPNLYWYRQAAGRGLQLLFYSVGIGQISSEVPQNLSASRPQDRQFILSSKKLLLSDSGFYLCAWSQGNNSPLHFGNGTRLTVT.

In this sample, this clone turned up once. This sequence joins TRBV7-9 and TRBJ2-5, with 12 bases aligning to TRBD2. CDR3 length equals 17 residues. Germline V gene data show CDR1 as SEHNR and CDR2 as FQNEAQ (reference sequence). With 4 bases clipped from V and 5 bases from J, the junction kept 11 bases outside the gene matches. CDR3 amino acids: CASSSLGTSGPLETQYF. The CDR3 DNA is TGTGCCAGCAGCTCCCTGGGGACTAGCGGGCCCCTGGAGACCCAGTACTTC.

This sequence joins TRBV28 and TRBJ1-1, with D maybe TRBD1 (5 bases). Trimming took off 1 base at V and 4 bases at J, with 10 bases between the two ends. The CDR3 runs to 14 residues. The germline CDR1 and CDR2 sequences are MDHEN and SYDVKM. CDR3 in amino acids: CASSLYRGTTEAFF. CDR3 nucleotides: TGTGCCAGCAGTTTATATAGGGGCACCACTGAAGCTTTCTTT.

The chain has TRBV9 and TRBJ2-2; 9 bases are a match to TRBD2. Germline V gene data show CDR1 as SGDLS and CDR2 as YYNGEE. This CDR3 contains 20 residues. With 0 bases clipped from V and 6 bases from J, the junction kept 18 bases outside the gene matches. CDR3 coding DNA: TGTGCCAGCAGCGTAGCTCTCCTGACTAGCGGAGCGCCCTCCGCCGGGGAGCTGTTTTTT. Translated: CASSVALLTSGAPSAGELFF.

J is TRBJ2-5 and V is TRBV7-8; D perhaps matches TRBD2 (6 bases). Germline-derived CDR1 and CDR2 are SGHVS and FQNEAQ. With 5 bases removed from V and 3 bases from J, the gap between germline ends came to 19 bases. The CDR3 is made up of 16 amino acids. For the CDR3, the DNA is TGTGCCAGCAGCCCCGCAGCAGGGCCGGGGGAAGAGACCCAGTACTTC. Translation: CASSPAAGPGEETQYF. Full variable domain (rest looked up from reference TRBV7-8 and TRBJ2-5): GAGVSQSPRYKVAKRGQDVALRCDPISGHVSLFWYQQALGQGPEFLTYFQNEAQLDKSGLPSDRFFAERPEGSVSTLKIQRTQQEDSAVYLCASSPAAGPGEETQYFGPGTRLLVL.

This clone came up once. The genes are TRBV19 and TRBJ2-2; D perhaps matches TRBD1 (6 bases). In germline, CDR1 is LNHDA, CDR2 SQIVND (reference sequence). The CDR3 spans 16 residues. Between the trimmed V and J ends, which lost 1 base and 4 bases, there was a span of 13 bases. Here the CDR3 reads CASSIAWGRGTGELFF. CDR3 sequence (DNA): TGTGCCAGTAGTATAGCATGGGGGCGAGGCACCGGGGAGCTGTTTTTT.

The chain is built from TRBV2 and TRBJ1-5; no firm D call. CDR1 is SNHLY, CDR2 FYNNEI, per germline. The CDR3 covers 14 residues. V was pared by 2 bases and J by 8 bases, with 13 bases between. The CDR3 nucleotides are TGTGCCAGCAGTGAATCGGGTTTTTGGAAGCCCCAGCATTTT. This gives the protein CASSESGFWKPQHF.

The rearrangement uses TRBV3-1 (or the pseudogene TRBV3-2) and TRBJ1-1; TRBD1 might be the D (5 bases). Germline loops: CDR1 LGHDT, CDR2 YNNKEL (reference sequence). The CDR3 sequence is 14 residues long. V was cut by 5 bases and J by 1 base, with 11 bases left in between. CDR3 bases: TGTGCCAGCAGCTGGACAAGGAAGAACACTGAAGCTTTCTTT. Its translation is CASSWTRKNTEAFF.

The rearrangement uses TRBV6-5 and TRBJ1-1; D not resolved. The germline gives CDR1 MNHEY, CDR2 SVGAGI. The CDR3 length is 11 residues. Deletions cut 7 bases from V and 0 bases from J, with 3 bases between. DNA of the CDR3: TGTGCCAGCACCTTGAACACTGAAGCTTTCTTT. This encodes CASTLNTEAFF.